This T cell receptor (beta chain) came from a study of cytomegalovirus exposure and HLA in healthy donors (dated by TCRdb to 2015 to 2018). About the full investigation: An earlier analysis of under 600 of the donors reported 250 to 350 Gb of sequence data and roughly 100 million unique TCR beta sequences from 150 million to 200 million T cells. An early release that covered fewer than 800 HLA-typed donors contained around 330 gigabases of sequencing data and approximately 85 million unique TCR sequences. The genetic ancestry cluster associated with self-reported Caucasian donors included about 81% of the 398 genotyped donors. The study was designed to test whether signatures of past pathogen exposure could be identified by cataloging public T cell receptors. The study profiled the T cell repertoires of hundreds of subjects by immunosequencing and related them to cytomegalovirus serostatus. In addition to the first cohort of roughly 670 subjects, a separate validation cohort of 120 different subjects was used. High-throughput TCR immunosequencing, statistical association of individual TCRs with disease status, and machine learning were combined to predict cytomegalovirus infection status. To study patterns of TCR occurrence, a later analysis re-analyzed previously published TCR beta repertoires from several hundred donors and added high-resolution HLA genotyping. In the later analysis, no new phenotypic data were used to find candidate immune exposures; instead, reliance was placed on TCR beta sequences and their occurrence across donors. An earlier analysis of approximately 640 of the donors applied high-throughput TCR beta sequencing to assess whether each TCR beta V gene segment acted as functional or pseudogenic. Alongside the repertoire data, information on donor age, sex, ethnicity and CMV serostatus was compiled. Genome-wide SNP genotypes for about three fifths of the roughly 670 donors were used in a later genetic analysis, which treated that subset as a discovery cohort. Every discovery cohort repertoire had been produced on one sequencing platform. HLA typing included class I and class II loci at four-digit resolution. The number of typed donors differed by locus: about 629-640 for A, B, C, DRB1 and DQB1; some 500 for DQA1; fewer than 610 for DPA1; and 400 to 480 for DPB1. A handful of DR-DQ haplotypes were handled as single units for association and clustering because linkage in the cohort was strong. Across some 400 genotyped donors of the cohort, an average of roughly 250,000 unique TCR beta nucleotide sequences per donor were sequenced, and roughly a sixth of those sequences were non-productive. Broad study findings and their caveats: In the study, around 160 TCR beta chains were listed as associated with cytomegalovirus. According to the authors, the approach could potentially be generalized to other disease states and immunological phenotypes. A further reported finding was that TCR beta sequences accurately predicted the HLA-A and HLA-B alleles for most subjects in the first cohort. According to a later analysis, TCR association rates differed among HLA loci, with DRB1 alleles showing the most associated TCRs and HLA-C alleles showing the fewest. A cluster of highly shared sequence variants was judged likely to be a technical artifact of the sequencing pipeline. Linkage disequilibrium might explain the correlated functional status among segregating V segments, but an unknown experimental factor could not be ruled out. The presence/absence analyses assumed that sequencing depth was roughly uniform across donors, and that assumption may not be true. Strong co-occurrence of HLA alleles, especially DR and DQ, made assigning TCR associations to individual alleles difficult. Some IMGT-functional V segments, including TRBV6-2 and TRBV6-3, could not be distinguished by the 87-base-pair reads and were therefore excluded. In a later analysis, HLA-associated TCR beta chains were found to be more clonally expanded and to have lower generation probabilities than equally common non-associated chains. In both the original and validation cohorts, the classifier was reported to diagnose cytomegalovirus status with high specificity and sensitivity. A later analysis reported that several top co-occurrence clusters appeared linked to parvovirus B19, influenza, CMV and Epstein-Barr virus. Specific HLA alleles were associated with over 15,000 TCR beta sequences at a false discovery rate of 0.05 in a later analysis. Because some donors lacked HLA typing at each locus, the association tests relied only on the typed subset. Broadly in line with IMGT annotations, most TCR beta V segments showed up in productive rearrangements about 87% or about 30% of the time in an earlier analysis of under 700 of the donors. In a later genetic analysis, fewer N-insertions in productive TCRs were reported among donors in an Asian-associated ancestry cluster than the 666-donor mean. V-gene and J-gene trimming of TCR beta chains was associated with a missense DCLRE1C variant in a later genetic analysis, and the association was replicated in an independent cohort. Most TCR sequences were observed very rarely across donors, whereas some public TCRs were present in many individuals. CMV serostatus was the only immune exposure information available for the cohort. A later analysis found that most CMV-associated TCR beta chains appeared HLA-restricted, with HLA associations seemingly driven largely by CMV exposure. The earlier analysis of around 600 of the donors excluded around 17 rarely observed V segments, including chromosome 9 orphons, because counts were too low. In this cohort, only TCR beta chains were sequenced, and detectable features were limited by the absence of alpha or paired-chain data. A few of the identified cytomegalovirus-associated TCR beta chains were confirmed in vitro to be specific for cytomegalovirus antigens.

Regarding this clone: Its antigen is still unknown. There are no base qualities to consult, and no much larger clone falls within one base.

Library generation was performed with the immunoSEQ multiplex PCR assay. The multiplex PCR relied on a mix of 60 forward primers for TCR Vbeta segments and 13 reverse primers for TCR Jbeta segments. The CDR3 region of rearranged TCR beta genes was amplified from genomic DNA by a multiplex PCR assay. On the Illumina HiSeq System, the amplified TCR beta libraries were sequenced as 87-base-pair reads. The authors' pipeline ran thus. Across the 700 or so repertoires, a later analysis counted 78 million or so unique TCR beta chains, 8.5 million to 12 million of which were shared by at least two donors. To remove PCR and sequencing errors, raw reads were error-corrected and collapsed into unique sequences using a nearest-neighbor algorithm that merged closely related sequences. V, D and J gene segments were assigned by aligning CDR3 sequences to IMGT reference sequences. Each retained sequence needed at least a six-nucleotide match to both a V gene segment and a J gene segment. Rearrangements were called productive when the CDR3 lacked stop codons and stayed in frame with V and J; all others were non-productive. Following IMGT convention, CDR3 was defined as the stretch from the second conserved V-encoded cysteine to the conserved J-encoded phenylalanine. Sequences without an unambiguous match to a single V gene segment were excluded from the earlier analysis of almost 600 of the donors. In an earlier analysis of several hundred of the donors, V segments were called functional above 56.7% productive rearrangements and were called segregating when the between-donor standard deviation exceeded 5%. A statistical classification framework was built for diagnosing cytomegalovirus status from the catalog of TCR beta chain sequences. A later analysis assigned V and J genes by comparing TCR nucleotide sequences with IMGT/GENE-DB human TR gene sequences. A later analysis assigned CDR3 sequences and most-parsimonious VDJ recombination scenarios with the TCRdist pipeline. In a later analysis, every TCR beta chain was defined by the combination of its CDR3 amino acid sequence and its V-gene family, and reads without a unique V-gene family were dropped. In a later analysis, 500 to 650 highly shared, low-generation-probability nucleotide sequences were removed to address suspected cross-contamination and a sequencing artifact. A later analysis calculated a clonal expansion index for each public chain from normalized within-repertoire ranks of inferred template counts. In a later analysis, generation probabilities were computed using a VDJ recombination model fitted to out-of-frame rearrangements, and the results were checked against IGoR. In a later analysis, hypergeometric tests were used to score TCR-TCR, TCR-HLA and TCR-CMV co-occurrence, with a repertoire-size bias correction applied to TCR pairs. False discovery rates were estimated in a later analysis by permuting HLA or CMV assignments 20 times. A later analysis grouped co-occurring TCRs with DBSCAN, adding TCRdist sequence similarity when clustering within HLA-allele-positive subsets. Repertoires with fewer than 30,000 or more than 120,000 public chains were left out of co-occurrence clustering, as were five repertoires with anomalous nucleotide sharing. TCRdb mirrors the immuneACCESS table, restricted to in-frame sequences. Some clones are absent from its copies; in checked studies, under half trace to an unresolved V gene, and the reason for the others is unknown. Clone size and the V and J calls come from that table; the DNA yielded D and trimming. For this sample there are some 69,000 clones; around 80% appear just once. The ten largest clonotypes hold under 3% of the sample.

The cohort was made up of 500 to 850 healthy bone marrow donors. At the time of sampling, every cohort member was nominally healthy, though immune exposures that went unrecorded were likely present. The donor was CMV seronegative and was included in the group of hundreds of seronegative cohort members. A peripheral blood sample was collected from each donor, and TCR beta sequencing was performed on peripheral blood mononuclear cells. The Qiagen DNeasy Blood Extraction Kit was used to extract genomic DNA from the blood cell samples. CDR1 and CDR2 are read off the germline V gene (reference sequence) as SEHNR and FQNEAQ. Clipping removes 3 bases from V and 6 bases from J, with 8 as the unmatched junction base count. Reading from cysteine to phenylalanine, the CDR3 counts 15 amino acids. Only the CDR3 DNA stays, 45 bases, in frame from base 1.

Sequencing used PBMCs. The receptor's source is a woman in her twenties or thirties in good health and CMV-seronegative. The receptor chain draws on TRBV7-9 and TRBJ2-1; 7 bases in the junction line up with TRBD2. The DNA is TGTGCCAGCAGCTTGAATAGACTAGCAGTCAATGAGCAGTTCTTC. This sequence encodes CASSLNRLAVNEQFF.